These 28 T cell receptor beta chains were sequenced from one sample in a study of cytomegalovirus exposure and HLA in healthy donors. Both 60 Vbeta primers and 13 Jbeta primers went into the PCR. The method was immunoSEQ multiplex PCR; TCRdb's version includes in-frame clones alone and lacks a portion of them. The repertoire consists of around 130,000 clones, with roughly 80% occurring once and the leading ten covering 1%. Sequencing was performed on PBMCs. Source of these receptors: a man aged 40-49 years in good health and CMV-seronegative.

This clone was found a few times. The CDR3 loop is CASSYSDWDTGELFF. DNA of the CDR3: TGTGCCAGCAGTTACTCGGACTGGGACACCGGGGAGCTGTTTTTT. The chain recombines TRBV6-6 with TRBJ2-2; possibly TRBD2 for D (5 bases). The CDR3 spans 15 residues. Trimming pared 0 bases from V and 3 bases from J, leaving 8 bases between. The V gene's germline CDR1 is MNHNY and CDR2 SVGAGI (reference sequence).

This chain joins TRBV5-1 and TRBJ2-5; 9 bases line up with TRBD1. The CDR3 runs 14 residues. V lost 7 bases to trimming and J lost 5 bases; unmatched junction nucleotides: 9. CDR1 SGHRS and CDR2 YFSETQ come from the germline V gene. CDR3 nucleotides: TGCGCCAGCTCGGGACAGGGTGTTTATGAGACCCAGTACTTC. Translation: CASSGQGVYETQYF.

The chain combines TRBV5-1 with TRBJ2-5; D is unclear. The CDR3 has 15 amino acids. CDR1 is SGHRS and CDR2 is YFSETQ in the germline V gene. Trimming took off 4 bases at V and 5 bases at J, with 18 bases between the two ends. In nucleotides, the CDR3 is TGCGCCAGCAGCCGGAGTGACTCGACCTGGGAGACCCAGTACTTC. This gives the protein CASSRSDSTWETQYF.

CDR3 DNA: TGTGCCAGCAGCTTGCACAGGGGAGGTGGTAGCAATCAGCCCCAGCATTTT. Protein sequence: CASSLHRGGGSNQPQHF. V usage is TRBV5-6 and J usage is TRBJ1-5; 7 nucleotides agree with TRBD1. Germline CDR1 and CDR2: SGHDT and YYEEEE. This CDR3 has 17 residues. V shed 1 base, J shed 0 bases, and the junction held 7 bases outside the gene matches.

In the case of this clone: The CDR3 carries no conserved terminal phenylalanine or tryptophan, so it likely arises from a read error. V usage is TRBV4-2 and J usage is TRBJ2-3; a weak D match, TRBD2 (6 bases). Germline V lookup: CDR1 LGHNA, CDR2 YNFKEQ. Trimming removed 1 base at V and 1 base at J, with 12 bases between. The CDR3 consists of 16 residues. The CDR3 DNA reads TGTGCCAGCAGCCAAGTGGAGGGTCTAGGCACAGATACGCAGTATGTT. Encoded protein: CASSQVEGLGTDTQYV.

This clone was seen more than once but under ten times. The chain combines TRBV7-3 with TRBJ2-3, with TRBD1 matching over 8 bases. Losses at the gene ends were 4 bases for V and 2 bases for J; bases not matched to a gene: 2. CDR3 length: 14 amino acids. CDR1 SGHTA and CDR2 FQGTGA come from the germline V gene. The CDR3, as DNA: TGTGCCAGCAGCTCGGGACAGGACACAGATACGCAGTATTTT. Its translation is CASSSGQDTDTQYF.

The chain combines TRBV4-1 with TRBJ1-5; 7 bases align to TRBD1. Looked up from germline, CDR1 is MGHRA and CDR2 is YSYEKL. The junction had 5 bases not matched to a gene; V was cut back by 0 bases and J by 6 bases. CDR3 length: 15 residues. The CDR3 is CASSQDGGGRQPQHF. CDR3 sequence (DNA): TGCGCCAGCAGCCAAGACGGAGGGGGCCGTCAGCCCCAGCATTTT.

The rearrangement joins TRBV6-1 to TRBJ1-3, with a possible D match to TRBD1 (6 bases). This CDR3 contains 15 residues. CDR1 and CDR2 (germline): MNHNS, SASEGT. The V gene lost 2 bases and the J gene lost 4 bases, with 12 bases spanning the gap. As DNA, the CDR3 is TGTGCCAGCAGTGAAACAGGGTCGTCGGGAAACACCATATATTTT. This translates into CASSETGSSGNTIYF.

This clone was recorded a few times. The J gene is TRBJ1-1, the V gene TRBV10-3; D is unclear. Trimming shortened V by 3 bases and J by 1 base, and 3 bases separated the two germline ends. CDR1 and CDR2 from the germline V gene are ENHRY and SYGVKD. This CDR3 comprises 12 residues. The CDR3 loop reads CAISEANTEAFF. For the CDR3, the DNA is TGTGCCATCAGTGAAGCGAACACTGAAGCTTTCTTT.

This chain uses TRBV29-1 with TRBJ2-3, with D possibly matching TRBD2 (6 bases). In germline, CDR1 is SQVTM, CDR2 ANQGSEA. CDR3 length: 12 residues. Deletions cut 7 bases from V and 3 bases from J, with 11 bases between. Here the CDR3 DNA reads TGCAGCGCTACGGAGGGGACAGATACGCAGTATTTT. Residues: CSATEGTDTQYF.

J is TRBJ2-1 and V is TRBV5-6; no definite D call. The V gene's germline CDR1 is SGHDT and CDR2 YYEEEE. This CDR3 is built from 16 residues. V was shortened by 0 bases and J by 4 bases, with 14 bases between the two germline ends. The CDR3 here is CASSLGVSQPYNEQFF. The CDR3 DNA reads as TGTGCCAGCAGCTTGGGAGTGTCTCAACCTTACAATGAGCAGTTCTTC.

This CDR3 reads CASSGNRGVGELFF. The CDR3 bases are TGTGCCAGCAGCGGAAACAGGGGTGTCGGGGAGCTGTTTTTT. The chain couples TRBV9 to TRBJ2-2; 7 nucleotides match TRBD1. Germline CDR1 and CDR2: SGDLS and YYNGEE. With 3 bases clipped from V and 7 bases from J, the junction kept 6 bases outside the gene matches. The CDR3 runs 14 residues.

This clone was seen a few times. CDR3: CASRTSAYQETQYF. The CDR3 DNA is TGTGCCAGCAGAACTAGCGCCTACCAAGAGACCCAGTACTTC. The chain combines TRBV6-6 with TRBJ2-5, with 7 bases aligning to TRBD2. Per germline, CDR1 MNHNY and CDR2 SVGAGI (reference sequence). The CDR3 length is 14 residues. The J segment lost 0 bases and the V segment lost 6 bases, leaving 4 bases of the junction unmatched.

CDR3: CSALQRNEQYF. Written as DNA, the CDR3 is TGCAGCGCCCTCCAGAGGAACGAGCAGTACTTC. The rearrangement links TRBV29-1 to TRBJ2-7; D gene unclear. Germline V gene data show CDR1 as SQVTM and CDR2 as ANQGSEA. The length of the CDR3 is 11 residues. The V and J ends lost 7 bases and 5 bases respectively, with 12 bases between them.

The V gene is TRBV19, the J gene TRBJ2-6; 8 nucleotides align to TRBD2. V lost 1 base, J lost 0 bases, and 2 bases stayed unmatched. Germline V gene lookup returns CDR1 LNHDA and CDR2 SQIVND (reference sequence). This CDR3 region has 17 residues. The CDR3 protein is CASSIGAGDSGANVLTF. As DNA, the CDR3 is TGTGCCAGTAGTATAGGAGCGGGGGACTCTGGGGCCAACGTCCTGACTTTC.

This sequence joins TRBV27 and TRBJ2-7; 7 positions match TRBD1. Trimming took 6 bases from V and 3 from J; bases not matched to a gene: 14. CDR1 and CDR2 (germline): MNHEY, SMNVEV (reference sequence). The CDR3 consists of 16 residues. Here the CDR3 reads CASRPGGTVLHYEQYF. The CDR3, as DNA: TGTGCCAGCAGGCCCGGTGGGACAGTACTCCACTACGAGCAGTACTTC.

The rearrangement uses TRBV5-4 and TRBJ2-5; unclear D gene. Trimming cost V 0 bases and J 1 base, with 13 bases left between them. This CDR3 is 16 amino acids long. In germline, CDR1 is SGHNT, CDR2 YYREEE (reference sequence). The CDR3 loop is CASSLGLGSSQETQYF. CDR3 in DNA: TGTGCCAGCAGCTTGGGTCTAGGTTCATCCCAAGAGACCCAGTACTTC.

V is TRBV18 and J is TRBJ2-7, with 11 bases that match TRBD1. Trimming at V came to 6 bases and at J to 3 bases, leaving 4 bases not matched to a gene. Germline CDR1 and CDR2: KGHSH and LQKENI. This CDR3 comprises 14 residues. CDR3 nucleotide sequence: TGTGCCAGCTCGTTGGGACAGGGGGTCTACGAGCAGTACTTC. This codes for CASSLGQGVYEQYF.

The chain recombines TRBV11-1 with TRBJ2-5, with D tentatively TRBD1 (6 bases). The CDR3 is made up of 15 amino acids. The V end lost 1 base, the J end lost 4 bases, and 13 bases lay between the germline ends. CDR1 is SGHAT, CDR2 FQDESV, per germline (reference sequence). CDR3 region: CASSLVLGAGETQYF. The CDR3 region has the DNA TGTGCCAGCAGCTTAGTGCTGGGGGCGGGAGAGACCCAGTACTTC.

The gene calls are TRBV6-5 and TRBJ1-6; D gene uncertain. Germline V gene data show CDR1 as MNHEY and CDR2 as SVGAGI. The CDR3 length is 13 residues. The V end was cut by 6 bases, the J end by 3 bases, with 6 bases between. The DNA of the CDR3 is TGTGCCAGCAGGACACTCTATAATTCACCCCTCCACTTT. It encodes CASRTLYNSPLHF.

The V call is TRBV25-1, the J call TRBJ2-7, with D perhaps TRBD1 (5 bases). Trimming cost V 7 bases and J 5 bases, with 9 bases left between them. CDR3 length equals 11 residues. The germline V gene encodes CDR1 MGHDK and CDR2 SYGVNS. The CDR3 DNA follows: TGTGCCAGCAAACTCAGGGACGAGCAGTACTTC. It codes for CASKLRDEQYF.

V and J are TRBV19 and TRBJ2-3; 10 nucleotides agree with TRBD2. In germline, CDR1 is LNHDA, CDR2 SQIVND (reference sequence). J lost 4 bases, V lost 3 bases, and 4 bases had no gene match. CDR3 length: 15 amino acids. The CDR3 sequence: CASSISLAGADTQYF. The CDR3 bases are TGTGCCAGTAGTATCAGTCTAGCGGGGGCAGATACGCAGTATTTT.

This chain uses TRBV7-9 with TRBJ1-2, with D tentatively TRBD1 (5 bases). The CDR3 sequence is 14 residues long. V gave up 3 bases and J gave up 1 base, with 9 bases separating them. CDR1 and CDR2 (germline): SEHNR, FQNEAQ (reference sequence). CDR3 in amino acids: CASSFLGDNYGYTF. CDR3 coding DNA: TGTGCCAGCAGCTTCCTAGGGGATAACTATGGCTACACCTTC.

The rearrangement joins TRBV4-1 to TRBJ1-5; TRBD1 agrees at 8 bases. The CDR3 contains 17 residues. The V and J ends lost 0 bases and 5 bases, in that order; junction bases with no gene match: 9. The germline CDR1 and CDR2 sequences are MGHRA and YSYEKL. The chain's CDR3 is CASSQEYGQGSDQPQHF. The DNA for the CDR3 is TGCGCCAGCAGCCAAGAGTACGGACAGGGTAGTGATCAGCCCCAGCATTTT.

The V call is TRBV6-5, the J call TRBJ2-7, with TRBD1 matching 9 bases. V lost 6 bases to trimming and J lost 5 bases; unmatched junction nucleotides: 8. This CDR3 is 14 amino acids long. The V gene's germline CDR1 is MNHEY and CDR2 SVGAGI. For the CDR3, the DNA is TGTGCCAGCAGCCTCGGGACAGGGTGGGACGAGCAGTACTTC. Residues: CASSLGTGWDEQYF.

A word on this clone: The sample holds other DNA sequences that translate to the same CDR3. V usage is TRBV18 and J usage is TRBJ1-1; no definite D call. CDR1 is KGHSH and CDR2 is LQKENI in the germline V gene. There are 13 residues in the CDR3. V was trimmed by 3 bases and J by 2 bases, leaving 7 bases between them. CDR3 loop: CASSPQENTEAFF. The CDR3 DNA reads as TGTGCCAGCTCACCCCAGGAAAACACTGAAGCTTTCTTT. The complete variable domain, with remaining parts taken from reference TRBV18 and TRBJ1-1, reads NAGVMQNPRHLVRRRGQEARLRCSPMKGHSHVYWYRQLPEEGLKFMVYLQKENIIDESGMPKERFSAEFPKEGPSILRIQQVVRGDSAAYFCASSPQENTEAFFGQGTRLTVV.

This chain links TRBV4-1 with TRBJ2-2; no reliable D call. V was cut by 0 bases and J by 0 bases, with 11 bases left in between. The germline V gene has CDR1 MGHRA and CDR2 YSYEKL. The CDR3 covers 17 residues. For the CDR3, the DNA is TGCGCCAGCAGCCAAGATGTGGCGGCCTCGAACACCGGGGAGCTGTTTTTT. Protein sequence: CASSQDVAASNTGELFF.

This clone came up once. The chain joins TRBV5-1 to TRBJ2-7; 10 positions match TRBD2. The germline CDR1 and CDR2 sequences are SGHRS and YFSETQ. The V and J ends lost 4 bases and 6 bases, in that order; junction bases with no gene match: 10. The CDR3 length is 15 residues. The CDR3 DNA follows: TGCGCCAGCAGCAACCTAGCGGGGGCCGCCTCCGAGCAGTACTTC. Translating it yields CASSNLAGAASEQYF.